The T cell receptor beta chain described here comes from a study of T cell responses to AZD1222 COVID-19 vaccine. As for this clone: The antigen is unknown.

Notes on the study in general: There were mostly white British donors and more females than males, and clonal diversity was possibly underestimated. Spike-spanning, vaccine-associated CD4 TCRs were dominant at 160-218 and 743-854.

The V and J ends lost 3 bases and 4 bases respectively, with 8 bases between them. CDR1 and CDR2 (germline): SGDLS, YYNGEE. The CDR3 runs 14 residues. This table comes from immunoSEQ multiplex PCR, and its TCRdb copy is limited to in-frame clones, with some not included. The table lists 85,000 to 120,000 clones, 80% to 95% of them singletons. This chain uses TRBV9 with TRBJ1-6, with D hard to call. The sequencing used peripheral blood, collected 28 days after the second AZD1222 dose. The clonotype originates from an adult who received the AZD1222 COVID-19 vaccine. The CDR3 DNA reads as TGTGCCAGCAGCGGGGTGGCTTATAATTCACCCCTCCACTTT. It is translated as CASSGVAYNSPLHF.